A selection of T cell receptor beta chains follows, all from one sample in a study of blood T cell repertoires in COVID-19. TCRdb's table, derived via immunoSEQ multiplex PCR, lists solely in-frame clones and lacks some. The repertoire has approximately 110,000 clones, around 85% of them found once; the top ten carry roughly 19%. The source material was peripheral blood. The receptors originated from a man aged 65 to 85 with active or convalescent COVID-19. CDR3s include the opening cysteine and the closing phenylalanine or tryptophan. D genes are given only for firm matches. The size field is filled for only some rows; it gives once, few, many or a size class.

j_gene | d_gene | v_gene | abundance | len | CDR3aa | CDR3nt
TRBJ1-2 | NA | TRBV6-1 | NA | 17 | CASSEATLFGASYGYTF | TGTGCCAGCAGTGAAGCGACCTTGTTTGGGGCGTCCTATGGCTACACCTTC
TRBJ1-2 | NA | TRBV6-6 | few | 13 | CATHTRVTYGYTF | TGTGCCACCCACACCCGGGTCACCTATGGCTACACCTTC
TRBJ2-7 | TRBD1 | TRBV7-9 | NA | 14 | CASSSRDRVYEQYF | TGTGCCAGCAGCTCCCGGGACAGGGTGTACGAGCAGTACTTC
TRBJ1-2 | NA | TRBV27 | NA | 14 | CASSLGRGGYGYTF | TGTGCCAGCAGTTTAGGACGGGGAGGCTATGGCTACACCTTC
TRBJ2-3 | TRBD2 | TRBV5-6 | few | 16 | CASSLFGGGAADTQYF | TGTGCCAGCAGCTTGTTCGGCGGGGGGGCGGCAGATACGCAGTATTTT
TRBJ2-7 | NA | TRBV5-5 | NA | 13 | CASSTLQGYEQYF | TGTGCCAGCAGCACCTTACAGGGTTACGAGCAGTACTTC
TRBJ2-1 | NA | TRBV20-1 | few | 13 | CSASVQRNNEQFF | TGCAGTGCTAGTGTGCAGAGGAACAATGAGCAGTTCTTC
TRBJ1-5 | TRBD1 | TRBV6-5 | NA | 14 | CASTYRGGNQPQHF | TGTGCCAGCACTTACAGGGGAGGGAATCAGCCCCAGCATTTT
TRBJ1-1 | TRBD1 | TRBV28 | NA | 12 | CASSHGQAEAFF | TGTGCCAGCAGTCACGGACAGGCTGAAGCTTTCTTT
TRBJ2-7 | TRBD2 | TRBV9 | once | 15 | CASSVSTSGSYEQYF | TGTGCCAGCAGCGTGTCGACTAGCGGTTCCTACGAGCAGTACTTC
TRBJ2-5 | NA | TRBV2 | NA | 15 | CASKRRGAREETQYF | TGTGCCAGCAAACGGCGGGGAGCCCGCGAAGAGACCCAGTACTTC
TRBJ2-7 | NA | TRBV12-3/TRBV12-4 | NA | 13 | CASSLRESYEQYF | TGTGCCAGCAGTTTACGGGAGTCCTACGAGCAGTACTTC
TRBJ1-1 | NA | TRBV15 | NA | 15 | CATSREHRVHTEAFF | TGTGCCACCAGCAGAGAACACAGGGTGCACACTGAAGCTTTCTTT
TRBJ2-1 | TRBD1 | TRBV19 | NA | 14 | CASSLIGGKNEQFF | TGTGCCAGTAGTCTCATAGGGGGCAAGAATGAGCAGTTCTTC
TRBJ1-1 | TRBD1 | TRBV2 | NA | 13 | CAKGTGGDTEAFF | TGTGCCAAGGGGACAGGGGGGGACACTGAAGCTTTCTTT
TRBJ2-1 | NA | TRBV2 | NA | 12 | CASKADRETTFF | TGTGCCAGCAAGGCCGACCGGGAGACTACGTTCTTC
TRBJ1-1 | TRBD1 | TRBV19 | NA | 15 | CASSVDRGGSTEAFF | TGTGCCAGTAGTGTGGACAGGGGAGGTAGCACTGAAGCTTTCTTT
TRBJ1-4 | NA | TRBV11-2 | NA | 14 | CASSLGPTNEKLFF | TGTGCCAGCAGCTTAGGGCCAACTAATGAAAAACTGTTTTTT
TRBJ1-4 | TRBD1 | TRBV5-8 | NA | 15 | CASNRQGATNEKLFF | TGTGCCAGCAATAGGCAGGGGGCAACTAATGAAAAACTGTTTTTT
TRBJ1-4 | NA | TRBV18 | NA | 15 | CASSYGRPTNEKLFF | TGTGCCAGCTCGTACGGGAGGCCAACTAATGAAAAACTGTTTTTT
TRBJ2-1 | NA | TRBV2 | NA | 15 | CASSPLGLFDNEQFF | TGTGCCAGCAGTCCCCTAGGTTTGTTCGACAATGAGCAGTTCTTC
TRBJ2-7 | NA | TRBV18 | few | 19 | CASSRQPLTGTISSYEQYF | TGTGCCAGCTCACGGCAACCCCTAACCGGGACAATTAGCTCCTACGAGCAGTACTTC
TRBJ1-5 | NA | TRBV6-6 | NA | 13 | CASSGQFNQPQHF | TGTGCCAGCAGCGGACAGTTCAATCAGCCCCAGCATTTT
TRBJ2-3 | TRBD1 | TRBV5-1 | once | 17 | CASSLRDRGQGTDTQYF | TGCGCCAGCAGCCTCCGGGACAGGGGGCAGGGCACAGATACGCAGTATTTT
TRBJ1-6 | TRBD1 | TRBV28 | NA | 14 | CASSLMTGGSPLHF | TGTGCCAGCAGTTTAATGACAGGGGGGTCACCCCTCCACTTT
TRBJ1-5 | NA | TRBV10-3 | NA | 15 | CAISASDRLGQPQHF | TGTGCCATCAGTGCCTCCGACAGACTGGGGCAGCCCCAGCATTTT
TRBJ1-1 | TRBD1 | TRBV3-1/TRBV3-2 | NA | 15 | CASSQTGTGGTEAFF | TGTGCCAGCAGCCAAACCGGGACAGGGGGAACTGAAGCTTTCTTT
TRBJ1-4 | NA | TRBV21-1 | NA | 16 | CATPHQIKPQWEKLFF | TGTGCCACCCCCCATCAGATAAAACCCCAATGGGAAAAACTGTTTTTT
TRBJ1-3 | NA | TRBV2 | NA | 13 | CASKAGEGNTIYF | TGTGCCAGCAAAGCAGGGGAAGGAAACACCATATATTTT
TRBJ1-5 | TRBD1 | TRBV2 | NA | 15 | CASRSDRGQEKPQHF | TGTGCCAGCAGATCTGACAGGGGGCAAGAAAAACCCCAGCATTTT
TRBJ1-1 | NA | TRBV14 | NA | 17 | CASSQAYRDGMNTEAFF | TGTGCCAGCAGCCAAGCTTACAGGGATGGGATGAACACTGAAGCTTTCTTT
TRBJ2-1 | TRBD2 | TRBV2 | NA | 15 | CASSERLAGYNEQFF | TGTGCCAGCAGTGAAAGGCTAGCGGGGTACAATGAGCAGTTCTTC
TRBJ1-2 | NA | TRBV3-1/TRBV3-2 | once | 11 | CASERGGGYTF | TGTGCCAGTGAGAGGGGAGGAGGCTACACCTTC
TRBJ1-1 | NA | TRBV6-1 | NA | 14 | CASSEQGGKTEAFF | TGTGCCAGCAGTGAACAGGGAGGGAAAACTGAAGCTTTCTTT
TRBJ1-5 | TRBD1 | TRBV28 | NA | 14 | CASSLGQGNQPQHF | TGTGCCAGCAGTTTAGGACAGGGCAATCAGCCCCAGCATTTT
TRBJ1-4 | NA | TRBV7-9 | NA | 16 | CASSLAFQFPNEKLFF | TGTGCCAGCAGCTTAGCGTTTCAGTTTCCGAATGAAAAACTGTTTTTT
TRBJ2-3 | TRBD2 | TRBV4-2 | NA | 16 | CASSQSRGASTDTQYF | TGTGCCAGCAGCCAATCGCGGGGGGCCTCCACAGATACGCAGTATTTT
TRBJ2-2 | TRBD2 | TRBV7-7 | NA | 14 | CASGADPGGGELFF | TGTGCTAGCGGGGCCGACCCCGGTGGCGGGGAGCTGTTTTTT
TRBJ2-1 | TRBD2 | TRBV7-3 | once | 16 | CASSRTSGSRGNEQFF | TGTGCCAGCAGTAGGACTAGCGGGAGTAGGGGGAATGAGCAGTTCTTC
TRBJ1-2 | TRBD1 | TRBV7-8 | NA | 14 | CASSLARDRDGYTF | TGTGCCAGCAGCTTAGCCAGGGACAGGGATGGCTACACCTTC
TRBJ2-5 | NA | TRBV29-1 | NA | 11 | CSGQKQETQYF | TGCAGTGGGCAGAAACAAGAGACCCAGTACTTC
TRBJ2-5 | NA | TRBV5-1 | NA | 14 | CASSLSGGDETQYF | TGCGCCAGCAGCCTATCGGGGGGCGATGAGACCCAGTACTTC
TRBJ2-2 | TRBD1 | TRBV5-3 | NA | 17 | CARSFNTGGLGTGELFF | TGTGCCAGAAGCTTTAATACAGGGGGCTTGGGCACCGGGGAGCTGTTTTTT
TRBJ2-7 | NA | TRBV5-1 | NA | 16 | CASSFSTSLTSYEQYF | TGCGCCAGCAGCTTCTCGACTAGTCTAACCTCCTACGAGCAGTACTTC
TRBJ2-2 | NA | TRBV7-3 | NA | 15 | CASSLRGRDTGELFF | TGTGCCAGCAGCTTAAGGGGGCGAGACACCGGGGAGCTGTTTTTT
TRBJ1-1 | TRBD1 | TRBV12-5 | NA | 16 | CASGLGDRGVNTEAFF | TGTGCTAGTGGTTTGGGGGACAGGGGAGTAAACACTGAAGCTTTCTTT
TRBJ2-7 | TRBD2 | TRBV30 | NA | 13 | CAWSLAGPYEQYF | TGTGCCTGGAGTTTAGCGGGGCCCTACGAGCAGTACTTC
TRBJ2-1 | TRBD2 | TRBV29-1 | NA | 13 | CSANSGGNNEQFF | TGCAGCGCAAATAGCGGGGGGAACAATGAGCAGTTCTTC
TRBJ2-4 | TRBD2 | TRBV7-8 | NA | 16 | CASRQGLAGSQNIQYF | TGTGCCAGCAGACAGGGACTAGCGGGTTCCCAAAACATTCAGTACTTC